This is a list of T cell receptor beta chains from one sample in a study of T cell responses to AZD1222 COVID-19 vaccine. Sequencing used immunoSEQ multiplex PCR; TCRdb keeps in-frame clones, though not all of them. The table shows tens of thousands of clones, with around 91% occurring only once. Sequencing used peripheral blood, obtained on day 0 of AZD1222 vaccination. These receptors were obtained from an adult in good health. Both conserved end residues are part of each CDR3. Each record gives: clone size, J gene, D gene, V gene, CDR3 protein, CDR3 DNA. The D gene is left open where the match is weak. Not all rows give a size; the values are once, few, many and, for expanded clones, a class.

NA | TRBJ1-2 | NA | TRBV29-1 | CSAIVEGGYTF | TGCAGCGCGATTGTGGAAGGGGGCTACACCTTC
NA | TRBJ1-2 | NA | TRBV4-1 | CASSQARDFYGYTF | TGCGCCAGCAGCCAAGCTCGGGACTTCTATGGCTACACCTTC
NA | TRBJ2-3 | NA | TRBV7-9 | CASSLAADTQYF | TGTGCCAGCAGCTTAGCAGCAGATACGCAGTATTTT
NA | TRBJ2-1 | NA | TRBV21-1 | CASSTPGRSSYNEQFF | TGTGCCAGCAGCACCCCAGGGCGGAGCTCCTACAATGAGCAGTTCTTC
NA | TRBJ1-2 | TRBD1 | TRBV5-4 | CASSQRQGIHYGYTF | TGTGCCAGCAGCCAGAGACAGGGAATTCACTATGGCTACACCTTC
NA | TRBJ2-5 | NA | TRBV9 | CASSVDRQETQYF | TGTGCCAGCAGCGTAGACCGTCAAGAGACCCAGTACTTC
NA | TRBJ1-1 | NA | TRBV29-1 | CSVVGHQNTEAFF | TGCAGCGTTGTAGGACACCAAAACACTGAAGCTTTCTTT
once | TRBJ1-1 | NA | TRBV7-8 | CASSLLGGMNTEAFF | TGTGCCAGCAGCTTATTGGGGGGAATGAACACTGAAGCTTTCTTT
NA | TRBJ2-7 | NA | TRBV9 | CASSPTSGGQGEQYF | TGTGCCAGCAGCCCAACGTCGGGGGGTCAGGGGGAGCAGTACTTC
NA | TRBJ1-1 | NA | TRBV5-1 | CASSLASGQPSAAFF | TGCGCCAGCAGCTTGGCCAGTGGACAGCCCTCTGCCGCTTTCTTT
NA | TRBJ2-3 | TRBD2 | TRBV2 | CASKGSGTSGGTDTQYF | TGTGCCAGCAAGGGTTCCGGGACTAGCGGAGGCACAGATACGCAGTATTTT
NA | TRBJ2-5 | NA | TRBV5-1 | CASRRTVGETQYF | TGCGCCAGCAGAAGGACAGTTGGGGAGACCCAGTACTTC
NA | TRBJ2-7 | TRBD1 | TRBV30 | CAWSGTGTYEQYF | TGTGCCTGGAGTGGGACAGGGACCTACGAGCAGTACTTC
NA | TRBJ2-1 | NA | TRBV24-1 | CATSDQAKDYNEQFF | TGTGCCACCAGTGATCAAGCTAAGGATTATAATGAGCAGTTCTTC
NA | TRBJ2-1 | NA | TRBV7-2 | CASSEGSFSYNEQFF | TGTGCCAGCAGCGAGGGGTCCTTCTCCTACAATGAGCAGTTCTTC
NA | TRBJ1-2 | NA | TRBV29-1 | CSVVSGSLRGYTF | TGCAGCGTTGTTTCGGGCAGTCTACGGGGCTACACCTTC
NA | TRBJ1-1 | NA | TRBV5-1 | CASSMGRSNLNTEAFF | TGCGCCAGCAGCATGGGGCGATCGAATCTGAACACTGAAGCTTTCTTT
NA | TRBJ1-4 | NA | TRBV27 | CASSLGTTNEKLFF | TGTGCCAGCAGTCTCGGGACAACTAATGAAAAACTGTTTTTT
NA | TRBJ2-3 | NA | TRBV7-9 | CASSLVDGAPNLDTQYF | TGTGCCAGCAGCTTAGTCGATGGGGCTCCTAATTTAGATACGCAGTATTTT
NA | TRBJ2-5 | NA | TRBV10-2 | CASGGAGRQETQYF | TGCGCCAGCGGAGGAGCCGGAAGACAAGAGACCCAGTACTTC
NA | TRBJ1-2 | NA | TRBV5-6 | CASSLVGFANYGYTF | TGTGCCAGCAGCTTGGTTGGGTTTGCTAACTATGGCTACACCTTC
once | TRBJ2-1 | NA | TRBV7-2 | CASRKTGRGRPYNEQFF | TGTGCCAGCAGGAAAACGGGGAGGGGGCGCCCCTACAATGAGCAGTTCTTC
NA | TRBJ2-2 | NA | TRBV10-3 | CAISDVGTGELFF | TGTGCCATCAGTGATGTTGGCACCGGGGAGCTGTTTTTT
NA | TRBJ1-1 | NA | TRBV7-2 | CASSLRGNTEAFF | TGTGCCAGCAGCTTAAGAGGGAACACTGAAGCTTTCTTT
once | TRBJ2-3 | NA | TRBV11-2 | CASSPSTDTQYF | TGTGCCAGCAGCCCCAGCACAGATACGCAGTATTTT
NA | TRBJ2-7 | TRBD2 | TRBV28 | CASSRTSGSGEQYF | TGTGCCAGCAGCCGGACTAGCGGGAGTGGGGAGCAGTACTTC
NA | TRBJ2-7 | NA | TRBV5-5 | CASSSGTIPYEQYF | TGTGCCAGCAGTTCGGGGACGATCCCCTACGAGCAGTACTTC
NA | TRBJ2-5 | NA | TRBV11-2 | CASSPEDEETQYF | TGTGCCAGCAGCCCGGAAGATGAGGAGACCCAGTACTTC
NA | TRBJ2-3 | NA | TRBV5-1 | CASSLARDYTDTQYF | TGCGCCAGCAGCTTGGCAAGGGATTACACAGATACGCAGTATTTT
NA | TRBJ2-7 | TRBD2 | TRBV7-9 | CASSPSGGPNEQYF | TGTGCCAGCAGCCCATCGGGAGGGCCTAACGAGCAGTACTTC
NA | TRBJ1-2 | TRBD1 | TRBV27 | CASSSQGGYGYTF | TGTGCCAGCAGTTCACAGGGGGGCTATGGCTACACCTTC
NA | TRBJ2-3 | TRBD2 | TRBV5-3 | CARSATSGSCTDTQYF | TGTGCCAGAAGCGCGACTAGCGGGAGTTGTACAGATACGCAGTATTTT
NA | TRBJ1-3 | TRBD1 | TRBV6-5 | CASSRPTGTGNTIYF | TGTGCCAGCAGCCGTCCGACAGGGACTGGAAACACCATATATTTT
NA | TRBJ2-1 | NA | TRBV13 | CASSPRGGHEQFF | TGTGCCAGCAGCCCCCGTGGAGGCCATGAGCAGTTCTTC
NA | TRBJ1-6 | NA | TRBV2 | CASNGNNSPLHF | TGTGCCAGCAACGGTAATAATTCACCCCTCCACTTT
NA | TRBJ1-6 | NA | TRBV2 | CASTNTDNSPLHF | TGTGCCAGCACGAACACAGACAATTCACCCCTCCACTTT
once | TRBJ1-1 | NA | TRBV3-1/TRBV3-2 | CASRRRGLDTEAFF | TGTGCCAGCAGACGTAGGGGACTAGACACTGAAGCTTTCTTT
NA | TRBJ1-1 | NA | TRBV9 | CASSPHGRTEAFF | TGTGCCAGCAGCCCACATGGACGTACTGAAGCTTTCTTT
NA | TRBJ2-7 | NA | TRBV5-1 | CASSNRDGPYEQYF | TGCGCCAGCAGCAACCGGGACGGACCCTACGAGCAGTACTTC